This T cell receptor (beta chain) was documented in a study of blood T cell repertoires in COVID-19. With regard to this clone: This specimen includes other DNA sequences encoding the same CDR3.

Resolution of symptoms, clearance, or two negative PCRs was present in recovered Cohort 3 donors. Sequencing was performed with immunoSEQ multiplex PCR; in TCRdb, only in-frame clones are kept and a portion is missing. The table lists 180,000 or so clones, about 80% of them singletons. The CDR3 has 13 amino acids. Germline assignment: CDR1 SGHRS and CDR2 YFSETQ. V gave up 0 bases and J gave up 7 bases; unmatched junction bases: 3. The V and J genes are TRBV5-1 and TRBJ2-7, with TRBD2 matching over 8 bases. The sequence was obtained from a man in his fifties or sixties who had recovered from COVID-19. The material sequenced was PBMCs or T cells enriched from blood (not recorded which). As DNA, the CDR3 is TGCGCCAGCAGCTTGGAGCGGGGGAGGGAGCAGTACTTC. Translation: CASSLERGREQYF. Drawing the rest from reference TRBV5-1 and TRBJ2-7, the complete variable domain is KAGVTQTPRYLIKTRGQQVTLSCSPISGHRSVSWYQQTPGQGLQFLFEYFSETQRNKGNFPGRFSGRQFSNSRSEMNVSTLELGDSALYLCASSLERGREQYFGPGTRLTVT.